Following are 31 T cell receptor beta chains from one sample sequenced in a study of T cell repertoires in cytomegalovirus infection. TCRdb reprocessed the reads via MiXCR and lists one record per CDR3 protein. The table lists more than 150,000 distinct CDR3 sequences, about 20% of them singletons, with 9.5% to 13% in the top ten. Sequencing was done on a sample of PBMCs. These TCRs come from a human donor in good health (CMV status not recorded). Some clones in this sample may be carry-over from other donors' samples.

The chain combines TRBV4-3 with TRBJ2-3; 8 bases are shared with TRBD1. Germline CDR1 and CDR2: LGHNA and YSLEER. The CDR3 runs to 17 residues. The junction had 8 bases not matched to a gene; V was cut back by 1 base and J by 2 bases. Here the CDR3 reads CASSQATGQVTTDTQYF. For the CDR3, the DNA is TGCGCCAGCAGCCAAGCTACGGGACAGGTGACCACAGATACGCAGTATTTT.

This clonotype was seen only a few times. The chain joins TRBV7-4 to TRBJ2-7, with 10 bases aligning to TRBD1. This CDR3 contains 15 residues. The germline V gene encodes CDR1 SGHVT and CDR2 SQSDAQ. J was trimmed by 5 bases and V by 3 bases; bases with no gene match: 7. The chain's CDR3 is CASSLGQGLKNEQYF. The DNA for the CDR3 is TGTGCCAGCAGCTTGGGACAGGGGCTTAAGAACGAGCAGTACTTC. The variable domain in full, completed from reference TRBV7-4 and TRBJ2-7, reads GAGVSQSPRYKVAKRGRDVALRCDSISGHVTLYWYRQTLGQGSEVLTYSQSDAQRDKSGRPSGRFSAERPERSVSTLKIQRTEQGDSAVYLCASSLGQGLKNEQYFGPGTRLTVT.

In its sample, this clonotype was seen a few times. The CDR3 is CASSIKISGSEAFF. CDR3 DNA: TGTGCCAGTAGTATAAAAATTAGCGGCAGCGAAGCTTTCTTT. This chain links TRBV19 with TRBJ1-1; D gene uncertain. This CDR3 is 14 amino acids long. Trimming pared 2 bases from V and 8 bases from J, leaving 15 bases between. Germline CDR1 reads LNHDA; CDR2 reads SQIVND (reference sequence).

V usage is TRBV7-3 and J usage is TRBJ2-1; 7 bases align to TRBD1. With 0 bases clipped from V and 6 bases from J, the junction kept 11 bases outside the gene matches. The CDR3 has 17 residues. The germline V gene encodes CDR1 SGHTA and CDR2 FQGTGA. As DNA, the CDR3 is TGTGCCAGCAGCTTAACTGGGACAGTGGGGCTACGCAATGAGCAGTTCTTC. This translates into CASSLTGTVGLRNEQFF.

This clonotype occurred a few times. The CDR3 spells CASSALSYTGELFF. CDR3 sequence (DNA): TGTGCCAGCAGCGCCCTCTCTTACACCGGGGAGCTGTTTTTT. The V gene is TRBV2, the J gene TRBJ2-2; D is unresolved. The V end lost 6 bases, the J end lost 3 bases, and 11 bases lay between the germline ends. This CDR3 comprises 14 residues. Germline assignment: CDR1 SNHLY and CDR2 FYNNEI. The whole variable domain, filled in from reference TRBV2 and TRBJ2-2, reads EPEVTQTPSHQVTQMGQEVILRCVPISNHLYFYWYRQILGQKVEFLVSFYNNEISEKSEIFDDQFSVERPDGSNFTLKIRSTKLEDSAMYFCASSALSYTGELFFGEGSRLTVL.

At least ten counts were recorded for this clonotype. The rearrangement links TRBV12-3 or TRBV12-4 to TRBJ1-2; a possible D gene is TRBD1 (6 bases). The CDR3 length is 15 residues. Deletions cut 6 bases from V and 4 bases from J, with 18 bases between. Here the CDR3 reads CASRRQASGPYGYTF. The CDR3 DNA reads as TGTGCCAGCAGACGACAGGCGTCCGGACCCTATGGCTACACCTTC.

Worth noting for this clonotype: One base away lies a much larger clone, so this may be a sequencing read error. The chain recombines TRBV6-1 with TRBJ2-5; 13 nucleotides match TRBD2. The CDR3 runs to 15 residues. In germline, CDR1 is MNHNS, CDR2 SASEGT. The CDR3 region is CACSLGLAGATLQYF. The DNA for the CDR3 is TGTGCCTGCAGTTTAGGACTAGCGGGAGCCACCCTCCAGTACTTC.

The J gene is TRBJ2-7, the V gene TRBV28; D not certain. CDR3 length: 9 amino acids. Germline V CDR1 and CDR2: MDHEN, SYDVKM. V lost 8 bases, J lost 4 bases, and 3 bases lay in between. Here the CDR3 reads CASGYEQYF. The CDR3 nucleotides are TGTGCCAGCGGTTACGAGCAGTACTTC.

V is TRBV5-1 and J is TRBJ2-5; D not certain. Germline V gene data show CDR1 as SGHRS and CDR2 as YFSETQ. V was cut by 0 bases and J by 0 bases, with 6 bases left in between. CDR3 size: 14 residues. The CDR3 DNA reads as TGCGCCAGCAGCTTGGGGTGGGACCAAGAGACCCAGTACTTC. Translating it yields CASSLGWDQETQYF.

The chain recombines TRBV27 with TRBJ1-5, with D perhaps matching TRBD1 (6 bases). V was clipped by 6 bases and J by 5 bases, with 17 bases between them. The CDR3 is made up of 15 amino acids. CDR1 and CDR2 (germline): MNHEY, SMNVEV (reference sequence). The CDR3 sequence is CASRPYTDSYQPQHF. The CDR3 DNA is TGTGCCAGCAGACCTTATACGGACAGCTATCAGCCCCAGCATTTT.

The chain employs TRBV2 and TRBJ2-5; D may correspond to TRBD1 or TRBD2 (5 bases each). The CDR3 is made up of 11 amino acids. Germline V gene lookup returns CDR1 SNHLY and CDR2 FYNNEI. Trimming removed 10 bases from V and 7 bases from J, with 13 bases in between. The DNA of the CDR3 is TGTGCCACCCTAGCCCAGGGGACCCAGTACTTC. It translates to CATLAQGTQYF.

This clonotype has a count of ten or more. The chain couples TRBV11-1 to TRBJ2-1, with a possible D match to TRBD2 (5 bases). There are 17 residues in the CDR3. Germline V gene data show CDR1 as SGHAT and CDR2 as FQDESV (reference sequence). The V gene lost 5 bases and the J gene lost 0 bases, with 17 bases spanning the gap. The CDR3 DNA reads TGTGCCAGCAGCCGGGATGTGACGAGGAGCTCCTACAATGAGCAGTTCTTC. Protein: CASSRDVTRSSYNEQFF.

The rearrangement uses TRBV6-5 and TRBJ2-2; TRBD2 might be the D (5 bases). Germline assignment: CDR1 MNHEY and CDR2 SVGAGI. The CDR3 spans 14 residues. V lost 6 bases and J lost 3, with 11 bases in between. Here the CDR3 reads CASSPRTDTGELFF. Written as DNA, the CDR3 is TGTGCCAGCAGCCCCCGGACTGACACCGGGGAGCTGTTTTTT.

The chain combines TRBV9 with TRBJ2-5; D ambiguous. Germline V gene data show CDR1 as SGDLS and CDR2 as YYNGEE. The length of the CDR3 is 14 residues. V shed 4 bases and J shed 2 bases, with 12 bases lying between them. The CDR3 loop reads CASSPPTAQETQYF. The CDR3 DNA is TGTGCCAGCAGCCCACCGACGGCACAAGAGACCCAGTACTTC.

The J gene is TRBJ2-5, the V gene TRBV15; D is ambiguous. The V gene's germline CDR1 is LNHNV and CDR2 YYDKDF (reference sequence). This CDR3 comprises 13 residues. Trimming shortened V by 1 base and J by 0 bases, and 3 bases separated the two germline ends. CDR3 sequence: CATSRVYQETQYF. As DNA, the CDR3 is TGTGCCACCAGCAGAGTGTACCAAGAGACCCAGTACTTC.

For the CDR3, the DNA is TGTGCCAGCAGTTACAGAGGCCCCTACAATGAGCAGTTCTTC. Amino acid sequence: CASSYRGPYNEQFF. This chain uses TRBV27 with TRBJ2-1; no firm D call. Deletions cut 4 bases from V and 2 bases from J, with 9 bases between. The CDR3 is 14 residues long. Germline V gene lookup returns CDR1 MNHEY and CDR2 SMNVEV (reference sequence).

This rearrangement joins TRBV5-1 to TRBJ2-3, with TRBD2 matching over 9 bases. Germline lookup yields CDR1 SGHRS and CDR2 YFSETQ. The CDR3 consists of 15 residues. The J segment lost 1 base and the V segment lost 8 bases, leaving 8 bases of the junction unmatched. This CDR3 is CARSFRTSGTDTQYF. CDR3 nucleotides: TGCGCCAGAAGTTTTCGGACTAGCGGCACAGATACGCAGTATTTT.

This clonotype was seen repeatedly, ten times or more. V gene TRBV7-2 combines with J gene TRBJ1-2; D is possibly TRBD1 (6 bases). The CDR3 sequence is 15 residues long. Germline CDR1 reads SGHTA; CDR2 reads FQGNSA. The ends were cut back, 2 bases at V and 2 bases at J, with 12 bases in the middle. This chain's CDR3 is CASSLKGTYNYGYTF. CDR3 nucleotides: TGTGCCAGCAGCTTAAAAGGGACATACAACTATGGCTACACCTTC. Complete variable domain (other parts from reference TRBV7-2 and TRBJ1-2): GAGVSQSPSNKVTEKGKDVELRCDPISGHTALYWYRQSLGQGLEFLIYFQGNSAPDKSGLPSDRFSAERTGGSVSTLTIQRTQQEDSAVYLCASSLKGTYNYGYTFGSGTRLTVV.

This clonotype was recorded many times. The chain joins TRBV7-9 to TRBJ2-6; D unresolved. CDR1 SEHNR and CDR2 FQNEAQ come from the germline V gene (reference sequence). This CDR3 has 17 residues. The germline V and J ends were trimmed by 5 bases and 0 bases, with 14 bases remaining between them. In DNA form, the CDR3 reads TGTGCCAGCAGCGCAACCCGGGTCTTCTCTGGGGCCAACGTCCTGACTTTC. Its translation is CASSATRVFSGANVLTF.

Note on this clonotype: With a much larger clone just one base away, this may be a read error. The genes are TRBV7-4 and TRBJ2-1, with 9 bases fitting TRBD1. The CDR3 is 16 amino acids. Per the germline V gene, CDR1 is SGHVT and CDR2 is SQSDAQ. CDR3: CASSLLGQGNLRERFF. CDR3 DNA: TGTGCCAGCAGCTTACTTGGACAGGGGAATTTGCGTGAGCGGTTCTTC.

The chain is built from TRBV28 and TRBJ1-2, with TRBD1 as a possible D gene (6 bases). This CDR3 spans 13 amino acids. V was trimmed by 5 bases and J by 6 bases, leaving 13 bases between them. Germline V gene sequence: CDR1 MDHEN, CDR2 SYDVKM. The CDR3 DNA reads TGTGCCAGCAGTAGCGGACAGAGGGATGGCTACACCTTC. Residues: CASSSGQRDGYTF.

The CDR3 region is CASSSGGSGAREQYF. CDR3 DNA: TGTGCCAGCAGTTCTGGGGGTAGCGGGGCGAGGGAGCAGTACTTC. V gene TRBV28 combines with J gene TRBJ2-7; 8 nucleotides agree with TRBD2. The germline gives CDR1 MDHEN, CDR2 SYDVKM. CDR3 length: 15 residues. With V trimmed by 4 bases and J by 7 bases, 12 bases remained unmatched. The variable domain in full, completed from reference TRBV28 and TRBJ2-7, reads DVKVTQSSRYLVKRTGEKVFLECVQDMDHENMFWYRQDPGLGLRLIYFSYDVKMKEKGDIPEGYSVSREKKERFSLILESASTNQTSMYLCASSSGGSGAREQYFGPGTRLTVT.

This clonotype has a count of ten or more. The chain joins TRBV7-3 to TRBJ2-6, with 8 bases identical to TRBD1. V lost 1 base and J lost 0; bases outside the gene matches: 5. Germline values: CDR1 SGHTA, CDR2 FQGTGA. The CDR3 contains 18 residues. In DNA form, the CDR3 reads TGTGCCAGCAGCTTAAGGGACAGGCGGAACTCTGGGGCCAACGTCCTGACTTTC. It is translated as CASSLRDRRNSGANVLTF.

This clonotype was found a few times. This rearrangement joins TRBV6-5 to TRBJ1-1; perhaps TRBD1 as D (6 bases). This CDR3 is built from 14 residues. CDR1 is MNHEY and CDR2 is SVGAGI in the germline V gene. V was cut by 10 bases and J by 1 base, with 16 bases left in between. The chain's CDR3 is CATSRTGRNTEAFF. The CDR3 region has the DNA TGTGCCACCTCCCGAACAGGGAGGAACACTGAAGCTTTCTTT.

The sample holds one count of this clonotype. This may come from a read error, since a much larger clone is one base off. V gene TRBV7-3 combines with J gene TRBJ2-1; D call uncertain. CDR1 SGHTA and CDR2 FQGTGA come from the germline V gene. The CDR3 spans 12 residues. The CDR3 DNA reads as TGTGCCAGCAGCTTAACCAACAATGAGCATTTCTTC. This gives the protein CASSLTNNEHFF.

In this sample, this clonotype turned up many times. The rearrangement uses TRBV7-8 and TRBJ2-6; TRBD2 aligns across 7 bases. CDR1 and CDR2 from the germline V gene are SGHVS and FQNEAQ. The CDR3 length is 16 residues. V shed 4 bases and J 1 base; nucleotides not matched to a gene: 4. This chain's CDR3 is CASSWRGGSGANVLTF. In nucleotides, the CDR3 is TGTGCCAGCAGCTGGCGCGGGGGTTCTGGGGCCAACGTCCTGACTTTC.

The chain carries TRBV28 and TRBJ1-1; 10 bases are shared with TRBD1. There are 16 residues in the CDR3. Trimming at V came to 4 bases and at J to 3 bases, leaving 8 bases not matched to a gene. CDR1 and CDR2 from the germline V gene are MDHEN and SYDVKM. CDR3: CASSSPPGTGDTEAFF. The CDR3 nucleotides read TGTGCCAGCAGTTCCCCCCCCGGGACAGGGGACACTGAAGCTTTCTTT.

This clonotype was seen only a few times. The CDR3 loop is CASMITKGSYNSPLHF. CDR3 in DNA: TGTGCCAGCATGATTACGAAGGGCTCCTATAATTCACCCCTCCACTTT. The J gene is TRBJ1-6, the V gene TRBV2; unclear D gene. CDR1 and CDR2 (germline): SNHLY, FYNNEI. Trimming shortened V by 7 bases and J by 0 bases, and 13 bases separated the two germline ends. The CDR3 is made up of 16 amino acids.

This chain's CDR3 is CASSPGEHSNQPQHF. CDR3 coding DNA: TGTGCCAGCAGTCCTGGGGAGCATAGCAATCAGCCCCAGCATTTT. This sequence joins TRBV2 and TRBJ1-5; D is unresolved. The V gene lost 5 bases and the J gene lost 0 bases, with 11 bases spanning the gap. The CDR3 runs to 15 residues. Germline V gene sequence: CDR1 SNHLY, CDR2 FYNNEI.

This clonotype was seen a single time. The J gene is TRBJ1-6, the V gene TRBV14; D remains ambiguous. The CDR3 runs 12 residues. From germline, CDR1 is SGHDN and CDR2 FVKESK. V shed 4 bases and J shed 8 bases, with 6 bases lying between them. CDR3 region: CASSRLDSPLHF. DNA of the CDR3: TGTGCCAGCAGCCGGCTGGATTCACCCCTCCACTTT.

This clonotype was seen a single time. CDR3: CASSHGDRGLHEQYF. Written as DNA, the CDR3 is TGTGCCAGCAGCCACGGGGACAGGGGGCTACACGAGCAGTACTTC. This chain links TRBV14 with TRBJ2-7, with 12 bases identical to TRBD1. Germline V CDR1 and CDR2: SGHDN, FVKESK. There are 15 residues in the CDR3. V gave up 3 bases and J gave up 5 bases; unmatched junction bases: 5.